These 11 T cell receptor beta chains originate from one sample sequenced in a study of T cell responses to AZD1222 COVID-19 vaccine. Here immunoSEQ multiplex PCR was the method, and the copy in TCRdb shows in-frame clones only, minus some. The sample records some 110,000 clones, 75% to 90% being singletons. Material: peripheral blood, obtained 28 days after the second AZD1222 dose. The source is an adult who received the AZD1222 COVID-19 vaccine.

The J gene is TRBJ2-7, the V gene TRBV28; 10 bases are a match to TRBD1. This CDR3 contains 15 residues. CDR1 and CDR2 (germline): MDHEN, SYDVKM. V shed 7 bases and J 6 bases; nucleotides not matched to a gene: 12. This CDR3 is CASTPGTGVRSEQYF. DNA of the CDR3: TGTGCCAGCACTCCTGGGACAGGGGTTAGGAGCGAGCAGTACTTC.

V and J are TRBV6-2 or TRBV6-3 and TRBJ2-1; 8 nucleotides line up with TRBD2. The CDR3 spans 15 residues. Looked up from germline, CDR1 is MNHEY and CDR2 is SVGEGT. V shed 5 bases, J shed 6 bases, and the junction held 9 bases outside the gene matches. CDR3 amino acids: CASSKSGGGGNEQFF. The CDR3 region has the DNA TGTGCCAGCAGTAAAAGCGGGGGTGGTGGCAATGAGCAGTTCTTC.

Only a few counts were recorded for this clone. The chain has TRBV7-9 and TRBJ2-7; 7 positions agree with TRBD2. The CDR3 runs to 12 residues. V shed 8 bases, J shed 4 bases, and the junction held 5 bases outside the gene matches. Germline V CDR1 and CDR2: SEHNR, FQNEAQ (reference sequence). The CDR3 coding sequence is TGTGCCAGCGGGGCTAGCGGTTACGAGCAGTACTTC. This codes for CASGASGYEQYF.

The chain has TRBV15 and TRBJ1-1, with 9 bases fitting TRBD1. The CDR3 contains 15 residues. Losses at the gene ends were 2 bases for V and 5 bases for J; bases not matched to a gene: 6. Germline assignment: CDR1 LNHNV and CDR2 YYDKDF (reference sequence). The CDR3 coding sequence is TGTGCCACCAGCAGAAAGGGACAGGGAGGGACTGAAGCTTTCTTT. Protein: CATSRKGQGGTEAFF. Based on the CDR3 plus reference TRBV15 and TRBJ1-1, the full variable domain is DAMVIQNPRYQVTQFGKPVTLSCSQTLNHNVMYWYQQKSSQAPKLLFHYYDKDFNNEADTPDNFQSRRPNTSFCFLDIRSPGLGDTAMYLCATSRKGQGGTEAFFGQGTRLTVV.

This chain connects TRBV7-2 to TRBJ2-3; 9 bases are shared with TRBD2. The CDR3 extends over 16 amino acids. V shed 5 bases, J shed 5 bases, and the junction held 11 bases outside the gene matches. From germline, CDR1 is SGHTA and CDR2 FQGNSA. The CDR3: CASSLGAGGRGDTQYF. The CDR3 DNA is TGTGCCAGCAGCCTAGGAGCGGGGGGCCGGGGAGATACGCAGTATTTT.

The rearrangement uses TRBV21-1 and TRBJ2-2; TRBD2, as called in the table, went unchecked against the DNA. TRBV21-1 is labeled a pseudogene. The CDR3 totals 17 residues. The CDR3 sequence: CASSAREGRWNTGELFF. Written as DNA, the CDR3 is TGTGCCAGCAGCGCTCGAGAGGGCAGGTGGAACACCGGGGAGCTGTTTTTT.

This clone has only a few counts. The CDR3, as DNA: TGCGCCAGCAGCTTTGATGGGGCGAGCTCCTACGAGCAGTACTTC. Its protein product is CASSFDGASSYEQYF. The V and J genes are TRBV5-1 and TRBJ2-7, with D perhaps TRBD1 (5 bases). Germline lookup yields CDR1 SGHRS and CDR2 YFSETQ. The CDR3 is 15 amino acids. Trimming took off 2 bases at V and 0 bases at J, with 12 bases between the two ends.

This chain joins TRBV25-1 and TRBJ1-6; 8 nucleotides match TRBD1. J lost 9 bases, V lost 2 bases, and 6 bases had no gene match. Germline assignment: CDR1 MGHDK and CDR2 SYGVNS. This CDR3 contains 15 residues. CDR3 bases: TGTGCCAGCAGTGAAAAGGACAGGGCGAGTTCACCCCTCCACTTT. It yields the protein CASSEKDRASSPLHF.

The V call is TRBV19, the J call TRBJ1-2; 8 bases line up with TRBD1. V was clipped by 7 bases and J by 8 bases; unmatched bases: 12. Looked up from germline, CDR1 is LNHDA and CDR2 is SQIVND (reference sequence). The CDR3 spans 14 residues. The CDR3 loop reads CASTQDRVRSGYTF. CDR3 DNA sequence: TGTGCCAGTACCCAGGACAGGGTGCGGTCCGGCTACACCTTC. The entire variable domain, with the rest obtained from reference TRBV19 and TRBJ1-2, is as follows: DGGITQSPKYLFRKEGQNVTLSCEQNLNHDAMYWYRQDPGQGLRLIYYSQIVNDFQKGDIAEGYSVSREKKESFPLTVTSAQKNPTAFYLCASTQDRVRSGYTFGSGTRLTVV.

This clone has only a few counts. This rearrangement joins TRBV2 to TRBJ1-2, with D perhaps TRBD1 (6 bases). This CDR3 has 17 residues. V was clipped by 3 bases and J by 0 bases, with 17 bases between them. From germline, CDR1 is SNHLY and CDR2 FYNNEI. CDR3 coding DNA: TGTGCCAGCAGTGACCCCTCGTGGACAGAGGCTAACTATGGCTACACCTTC. Protein: CASSDPSWTEANYGYTF.

The V gene is TRBV9, the J gene TRBJ1-6, with TRBD1 matching over 10 bases. The germline CDR1 and CDR2 sequences are SGDLS and YYNGEE. Unmatched junction bases numbered 10, after V lost 3 bases and J lost 7 bases. The CDR3 has 17 amino acids. The CDR3 DNA reads as TGTGCCAGCAGCGGTGGGGGGCCGGGACAGGGGAATTCACCCCTCCACTTT. Translation: CASSGGGPGQGNSPLHF.